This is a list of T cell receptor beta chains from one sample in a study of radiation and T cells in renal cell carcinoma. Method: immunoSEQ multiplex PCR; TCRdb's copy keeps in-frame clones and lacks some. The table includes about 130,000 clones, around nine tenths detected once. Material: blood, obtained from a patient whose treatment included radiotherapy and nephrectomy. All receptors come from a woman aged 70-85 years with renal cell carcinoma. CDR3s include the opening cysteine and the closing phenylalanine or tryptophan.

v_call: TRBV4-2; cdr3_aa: CASSQTGGSTDTQYF
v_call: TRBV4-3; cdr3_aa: CASSQGAGQADTQYF
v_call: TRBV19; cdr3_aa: CASSPPSAGGLAKNIQYF
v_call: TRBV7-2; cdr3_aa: CATQTGGRSYGYTF
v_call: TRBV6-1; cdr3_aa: CASSDRAGGGTEAFF
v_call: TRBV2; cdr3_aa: CASSLPGQGEKLFF
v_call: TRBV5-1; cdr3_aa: CASGRDTTYEQYF
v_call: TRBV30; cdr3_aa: CAWSVQGVYGYTF
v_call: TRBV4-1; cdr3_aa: CASSGRRTGGKGGEKLFF
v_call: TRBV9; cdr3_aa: CASSDGTASTDTQYF
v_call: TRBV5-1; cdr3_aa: CASSLGPPNTEAFF
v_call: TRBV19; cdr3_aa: CASMNSGNTIYF
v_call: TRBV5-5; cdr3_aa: CASSFDRVAQHF
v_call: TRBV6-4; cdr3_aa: CASSEGTGGTDTQYF
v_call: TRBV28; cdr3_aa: CASSEAGTGTSGANVLTF
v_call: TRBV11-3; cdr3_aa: CASSLSWESSGYTF
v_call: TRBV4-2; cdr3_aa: CASSPTTSGLGELFF
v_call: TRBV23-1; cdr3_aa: CASSRRCQPQHF
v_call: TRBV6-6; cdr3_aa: CASSLRGYGYTF
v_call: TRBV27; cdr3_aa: CASSLQGDTGELFF
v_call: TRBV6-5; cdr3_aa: CASSYWGTTGEQYF
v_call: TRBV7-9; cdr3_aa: CASSLALLQNEQFF
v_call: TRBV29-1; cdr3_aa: CSVSLAGGRDTQYF
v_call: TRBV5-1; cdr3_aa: CASSQGSADTQYF
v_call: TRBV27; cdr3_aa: CASSLRQGEQFF
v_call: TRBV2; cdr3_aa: CASSEGRVGQPQHF
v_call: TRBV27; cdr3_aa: CASRRTGTKTGELFF
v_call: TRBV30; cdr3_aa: CAWGTGHNNSPLHF
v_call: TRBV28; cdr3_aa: CASSSTGAPSNYGYTF
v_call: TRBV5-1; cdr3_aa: CASSLQGMYTEAFF
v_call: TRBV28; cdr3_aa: CASSFTSRNTEAFF
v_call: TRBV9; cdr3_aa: CASSVEEGARAFF
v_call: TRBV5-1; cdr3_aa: CASSLGTGRPREQYF
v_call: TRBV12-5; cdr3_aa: CASGLWQGATEAFF
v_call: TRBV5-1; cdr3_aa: CASSLVGDKETQYF
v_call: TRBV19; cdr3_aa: CASTHTLQGANSPLHF
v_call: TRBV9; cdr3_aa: CASSHLGGGSGEETQYF
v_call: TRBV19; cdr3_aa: CASSSGTYNSPLHF
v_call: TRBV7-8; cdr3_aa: CASSTLARTGELFF
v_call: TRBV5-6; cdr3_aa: CASSSPGGIHGYTF